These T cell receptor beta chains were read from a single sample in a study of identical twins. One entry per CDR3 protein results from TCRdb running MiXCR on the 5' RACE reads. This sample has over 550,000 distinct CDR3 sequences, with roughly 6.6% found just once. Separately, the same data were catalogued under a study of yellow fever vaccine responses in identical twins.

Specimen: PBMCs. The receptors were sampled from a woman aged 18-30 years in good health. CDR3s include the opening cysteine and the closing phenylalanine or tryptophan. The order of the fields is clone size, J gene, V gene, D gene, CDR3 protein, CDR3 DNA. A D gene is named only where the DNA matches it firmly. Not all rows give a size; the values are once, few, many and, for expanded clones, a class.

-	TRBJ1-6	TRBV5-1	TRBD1	CASSLVSGGVRSPLHF	TGCGCCAGCAGCTTGGTTTCAGGGGGCGTACGTTCACCCCTCCACTTT
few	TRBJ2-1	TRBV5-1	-	CASSLGAGTVLWNEQFF	TGCGCCAGCAGCTTGGGGGCCGGGACTGTTTTGTGGAATGAGCAGTTCTTC
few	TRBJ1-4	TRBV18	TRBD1	CASSAGTVNEKLFF	TGTGCCAGCTCAGCCGGGACAGTTAATGAAAAACTGTTTTTT
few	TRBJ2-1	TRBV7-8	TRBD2	CASSPKSGLAGGSYNEQFF	TGTGCCAGCAGCCCAAAAAGCGGACTAGCGGGAGGATCCTACAATGAGCAGTTCTTC
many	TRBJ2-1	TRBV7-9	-	CASSLNRDFSIDEQFF	TGTGCCAGCAGCCTCAACAGGGACTTCTCTATCGATGAGCAGTTCTTC
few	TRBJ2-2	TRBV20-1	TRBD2	CSAIGTSGATGELFF	TGCAGTGCTATAGGGACTAGCGGGGCAACCGGGGAGCTGTTTTTT
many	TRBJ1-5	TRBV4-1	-	CASSPDVVGVGNQPQHF	TGCGCCAGCAGCCCCGATGTTGTAGGTGTTGGGAATCAGCCCCAGCATTTT
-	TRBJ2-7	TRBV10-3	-	CAISEWSEHYEQYF	TGTGCCATCAGTGAGTGGTCGGAACACTACGAGCAGTACTTC
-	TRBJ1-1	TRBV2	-	CASSIGTLRNTEAFF	TGTGCCAGCAGTATTGGGACACTACGGAACACTGAAGCTTTCTTT
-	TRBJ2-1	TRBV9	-	CASSVVGGMINEQFF	TGTGCCAGCAGCGTAGTGGGCGGAATGATTAATGAGCAGTTCTTC
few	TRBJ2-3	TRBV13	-	CASSLEGGLSTDTQYF	TGTGCCAGCAGCTTAGAAGGGGGACTTAGCACAGATACGCAGTATTTT
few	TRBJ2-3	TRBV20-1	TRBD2	CSATPLAGEGDTQYF	TGCAGTGCCACACCTTTAGCGGGAGAGGGAGATACGCAGTATTTT
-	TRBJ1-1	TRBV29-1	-	CSVEDPVPEAFF	TGCAGCGTTGAAGATCCGGTGCCGGAAGCTTTCTTT
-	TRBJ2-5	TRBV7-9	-	CASSPSLGAKTQYF	TGTGCCAGCAGCCCCTCGTTAGGGGCGAAGACCCAGTACTTC
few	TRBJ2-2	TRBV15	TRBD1	CATSRDRRGLGGELFF	TGTGCCACCAGCAGAGATCGCAGGGGGCTTGGCGGGGAGCTGTTTTTT
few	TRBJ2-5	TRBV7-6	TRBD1	CASSFIPGQGQETQYF	TGTGCCAGCAGCTTTATCCCCGGACAGGGCCAAGAGACCCAGTACTTC
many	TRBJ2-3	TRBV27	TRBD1	CASSLRQGAFADTQYF	TGTGCCAGCAGTTTACGACAGGGGGCTTTTGCAGATACGCAGTATTTT
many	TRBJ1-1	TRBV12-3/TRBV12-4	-	CASSLDGVRTEAFF	TGTGCCAGCAGTTTAGATGGGGTTCGGACTGAAGCTTTCTTT
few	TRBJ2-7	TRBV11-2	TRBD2	CASSLVTGTSGGSYEQYF	TGTGCCAGCAGCTTAGTAACCGGGACTAGCGGGGGGTCCTACGAGCAGTACTTC
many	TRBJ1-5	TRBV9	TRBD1	CASSAGQGKSNQPQHF	TGTGCCAGCAGCGCCGGACAGGGGAAAAGCAATCAGCCCCAGCATTTT
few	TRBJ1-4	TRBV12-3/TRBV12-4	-	CASSEKQGPNEKLFF	TGTGCCAGCAGCGAAAAACAGGGACCTAATGAAAAACTGTTTTTT
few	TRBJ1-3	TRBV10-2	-	CATRPSSIGTIYF	TGCGCCACCCGACCTAGCTCCATCGGCACCATATATTTT
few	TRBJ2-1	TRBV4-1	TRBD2	CASSQESGRAGASYNEQFF	TGCGCCAGCAGCCAAGAATCCGGGAGGGCCGGGGCGAGTTACAATGAGCAGTTCTTC
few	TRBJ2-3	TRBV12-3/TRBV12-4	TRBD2	CASSFRRERTDTQYF	TGTGCCAGCAGTTTCCGGCGGGAGAGGACAGATACGCAGTATTTT
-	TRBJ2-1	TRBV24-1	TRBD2	CATSDLAGAASNEQFF	TGTGCCACCAGTGATCTAGCGGGAGCCGCTTCGAATGAGCAGTTCTTC
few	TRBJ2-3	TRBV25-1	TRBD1	CASRPDRGPADTQYF	TGTGCCAGCAGACCCGACAGGGGGCCGGCAGATACGCAGTATTTT
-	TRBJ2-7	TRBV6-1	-	CASSLTALTYEQYF	TGTGCCAGCTCCCTCACAGCACTAACTTACGAGCAGTACTTC
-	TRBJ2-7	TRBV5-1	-	CASSLERFEQYF	TGCGCCAGCAGCTTGGAAAGGTTCGAGCAGTACTTC
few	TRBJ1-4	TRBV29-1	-	CSVEAGSGEKLFF	TGCAGCGTTGAAGCAGGGTCGGGGGAAAAACTGTTTTTT
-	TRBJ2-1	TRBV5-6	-	CASSLGRGAPYNEQFF	TGTGCCAGCAGCTTGGGCCGGGGCGCCCCCTACAATGAGCAGTTCTTC
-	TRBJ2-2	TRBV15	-	CATRIVGLDTGGLFF	TGTGCCACCAGAATTGTGGGACTCGACACCGGGGGGCTGTTTTTT
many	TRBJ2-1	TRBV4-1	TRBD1	CASSHASTGNYNEQFF	TGCGCCAGCAGCCACGCCTCGACAGGGAACTACAATGAGCAGTTCTTC
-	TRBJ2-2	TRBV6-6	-	CASRGQLTGELFF	TGTGCCAGCCGGGGACAACTCACCGGGGAGCTGTTTTTT
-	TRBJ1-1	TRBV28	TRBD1	CASSPWTGMGTEAFF	TGTGCCAGCAGTCCCTGGACAGGGATGGGCACTGAAGCTTTCTTT
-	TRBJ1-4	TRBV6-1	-	CASSRRVPGEKLFF	TGTGCCAGCAGTCGCAGGGTACCGGGGGAAAAACTGTTTTTT
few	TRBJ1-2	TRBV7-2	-	CASSLAGIGYTF	TGTGCCAGCAGCTTAGCAGGGATTGGCTACACCTTC
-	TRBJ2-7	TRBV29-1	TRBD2	CSVEDEWVWKSGRTPYEQYF	TGCAGCGTTGAAGATGAATGGGTGTGGAAAAGCGGGAGAACGCCGTACGAGCAGTACTTC
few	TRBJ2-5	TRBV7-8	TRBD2	CASAGRGGYQETQYF	TGTGCCAGCGCCGGGCGGGGGGGGTACCAAGAGACCCAGTACTTC
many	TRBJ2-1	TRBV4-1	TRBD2	CASSQDPVLVAGGPGDEQFF	TGCGCCAGCAGCCAAGACCCCGTTTTAGTAGCGGGAGGGCCGGGCGATGAGCAGTTCTTC
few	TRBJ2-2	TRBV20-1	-	CSGAFGGELFF	TGCAGCGGGGCTTTTGGCGGGGAGCTGTTTTTT
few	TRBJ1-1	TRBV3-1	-	CASSQTVVTEAFF	TGTGCCAGCAGCCAAACCGTGGTCACTGAAGCTTTCTTT
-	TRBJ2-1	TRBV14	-	CASSPGLITINEQFF	TGTGCCAGCAGCCCCGGACTAATAACCATCAATGAGCAGTTCTTC
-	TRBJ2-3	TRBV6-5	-	CASSYTPDGDTQYF	TGTGCCAGCAGTTACACCCCGGACGGGGATACGCAGTATTTT
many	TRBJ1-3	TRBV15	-	CATGQSGNTIYF	TGTGCCACCGGGCAGTCGGGAAACACCATATATTTT
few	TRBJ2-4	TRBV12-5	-	CASGFGGDIHNIQYF	TGTGCTAGTGGTTTCGGGGGAGATATACATAACATTCAGTACTTC